The present T cell receptor beta chain was sequenced within a study of B cell selection in AIRE deficiency. Points from the study as a whole: Shorter CDR3s marked shared Treg sequences, biased toward few non-templated insertions.

Worth noting for this clone: Its antigen is not identified.

This table comes from immunoSEQ multiplex PCR, and its TCRdb copy is limited to in-frame clones, with some not included. The sample contains over 20,000 clones, roughly 97% of which appear only once. The sorted conventional CD4 T cells were gated as CD4+CD127+. This CDR3 is built from 14 residues. CDR1 is MNHNS and CDR2 is SASEGT in the germline V gene. With 5 bases removed from V and 3 bases from J, the gap between germline ends came to 13 bases. The source is a human donor with AIRE deficiency. Sequencing used conventional CD4+ T cells sorted from PBMCs. The chain combines TRBV6-1 with TRBJ1-2, with a weak D call TRBD1 (6 bases). DNA for the CDR3: TGTGCCAGCAGTTCGGGGGCCTCCGACTATGGCTACACCTTC. It is translated as CASSSGASDYGYTF.